This TCR beta chain was recorded in a study of PD-1 blockade in classical Hodgkin lymphoma. Study-wide results and caveats: TCR diversity rose significantly by C4D1 in CD4+ but not CD8+ cells. Newly diagnosed patients were reported to exhibit reduced baseline TCR diversity relative to healthy donors. Complete responders possessed baseline diversity comparable to newly diagnosed patients. Later analyses included only patients treated at least 1 year post-ASCT.

Profiling relied on immunoSEQ multiplex PCR, and the TCRdb table lists in-frame clones only, not all of them. The sample contains around 92,000 clones, about 83% of which appear only once. Time point indicated: cycle 4 day 1 (C4D1), after less than 7 weeks of nivolumab. Every patient had relapsed following autologous stem cell transplantation, and cohorts differed in brentuximab vedotin exposure. As for this clone: Antigen: not known. Other DNA sequences in this specimen translate into the identical CDR3.

This CDR3 comprises 14 residues. Germline V gene lookup returns CDR1 SGDLS and CDR2 YYNGEE. The V and J ends lost 0 bases and 1 base, in that order; junction bases with no gene match: 0. The clonotype was recovered from a human donor with classical Hodgkin lymphoma. The rearrangement links TRBV9 to TRBJ1-1; 7 nucleotides match TRBD1. The sequenced sample was peripheral blood mononuclear cells (PBMCs), obtained before the fourth cycle of nivolumab. The CDR3 region is CASSVGQGNTEAFF. CDR3 DNA sequence: TGTGCCAGCAGCGTAGGACAGGGGAACACTGAAGCTTTCTTT.